These 3 T cell receptor beta chains share one sample of origin, sequenced in a study of CD8 T cells in Susac syndrome. Random hexamers were used to reverse transcribe the RNA input (about 0.5 to 1 ug). TCRdb re-derived calls from the immunoSEQ multiplex PCR reads in MiXCR, one entry per CDR3 protein. The sample yields 150,000 or so distinct CDR3 sequences, around 94% seen once. The source material was CD4+ T cells from PBMCs. These TCRs come from a human donor with multiple sclerosis.

The rearrangement uses TRBV4-2 and TRBJ1-1; 9 nucleotides agree with TRBD1. The germline V gene has CDR1 LGHNA and CDR2 YNFKEQ. The CDR3 is 16 residues long. Trimming cost V 5 bases and J 6 bases; bases outside gene matches: 13. The CDR3 here is CASSFGQGRGRPEAFF. CDR3 bases: TGTGCCAGCAGCTTTGGACAGGGGAGGGGTAGGCCTGAAGCTTTCTTT.

As regards this clonotype: One end of the junction fails to match germline, which may point to a read error. The V and J genes are TRBV7-2 and TRBJ2-2; weak D call: TRBD2 (6 bases). CDR3 length equals 12 residues. Germline loops: CDR1 SGHTA, CDR2 FQGNSA. The CDR3 loop reads CASSQTSGGLFF. The CDR3, as DNA: TGTGCCAGCAGCCAAACCTCCGGGGGGCTGTTTTTT.

CDR3 protein: CASSYSISEAFF. The DNA for the CDR3 is TGTGCCAGCAGTTACTCGATATCTGAAGCTTTCTTT. The genes are TRBV6-2 or TRBV6-3 and TRBJ1-1; D is undetermined. Germline V gene data show CDR1 as MNHEY and CDR2 as SVGEGT. The V end was cut by 0 bases, the J end by 6 bases, with 5 bases between. The CDR3 covers 12 residues.